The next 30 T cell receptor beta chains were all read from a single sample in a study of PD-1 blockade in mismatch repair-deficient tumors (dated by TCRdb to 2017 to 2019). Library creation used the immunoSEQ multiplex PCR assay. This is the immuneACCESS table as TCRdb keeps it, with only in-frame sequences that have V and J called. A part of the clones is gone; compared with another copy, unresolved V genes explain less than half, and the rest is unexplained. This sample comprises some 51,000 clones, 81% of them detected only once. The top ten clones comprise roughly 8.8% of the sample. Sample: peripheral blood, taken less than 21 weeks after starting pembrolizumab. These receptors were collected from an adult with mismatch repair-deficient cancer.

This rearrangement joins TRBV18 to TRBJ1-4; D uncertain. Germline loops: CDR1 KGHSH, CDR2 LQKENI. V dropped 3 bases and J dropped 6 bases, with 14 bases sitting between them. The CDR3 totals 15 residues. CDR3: CASSPRESKHEKLFF. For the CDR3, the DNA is TGTGCCAGCTCACCCCGGGAATCAAAACATGAAAAACTGTTTTTT.

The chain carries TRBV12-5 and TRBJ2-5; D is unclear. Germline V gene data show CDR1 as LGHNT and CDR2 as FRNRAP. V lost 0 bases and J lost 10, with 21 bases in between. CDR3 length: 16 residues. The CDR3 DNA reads TGTGCTAGTGGTTTGGTACTTGGCGACCTAAGGGTGGTCCAGTACTTC. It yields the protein CASGLVLGDLRVVQYF. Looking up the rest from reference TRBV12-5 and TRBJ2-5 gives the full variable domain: DARVTQTPRHKVTEMGQEVTMRCQPILGHNTVFWYRQTMMQGLELLAYFRNRAPLDDSGMPKDRFSAEMPDATLATLKIQPSEPRDSAVYFCASGLVLGDLRVVQYFGPGTRLLVL.

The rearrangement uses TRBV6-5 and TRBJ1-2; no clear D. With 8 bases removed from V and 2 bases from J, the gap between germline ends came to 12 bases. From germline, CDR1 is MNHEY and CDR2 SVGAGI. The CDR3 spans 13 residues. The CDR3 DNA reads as TGTGCCAGCGGTCCAGTGTTAAACTATGGCTACACCTTC. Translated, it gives CASGPVLNYGYTF.

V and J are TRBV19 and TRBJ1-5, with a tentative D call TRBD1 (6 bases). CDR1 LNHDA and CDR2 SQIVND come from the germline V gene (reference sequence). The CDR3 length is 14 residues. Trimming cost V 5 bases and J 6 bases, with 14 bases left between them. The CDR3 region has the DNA TGTGCCAGTAGTTATCTAACACAGGGTCAGCCCCAGCATTTT. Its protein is CASSYLTQGQPQHF.

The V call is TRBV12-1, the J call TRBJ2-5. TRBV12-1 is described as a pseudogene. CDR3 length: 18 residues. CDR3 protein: CASSFFPDGPRRVETQYF. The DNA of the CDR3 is TGTGCCAGCAGCTTTTTTCCCGACGGGCCCCGAAGGGTGGAGACCCAGTACTTC.

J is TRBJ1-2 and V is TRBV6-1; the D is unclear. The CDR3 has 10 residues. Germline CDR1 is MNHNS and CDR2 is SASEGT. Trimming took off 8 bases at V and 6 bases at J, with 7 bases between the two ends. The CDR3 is CASGRNGYTF. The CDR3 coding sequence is TGTGCCAGCGGTCGAAATGGCTACACCTTC.

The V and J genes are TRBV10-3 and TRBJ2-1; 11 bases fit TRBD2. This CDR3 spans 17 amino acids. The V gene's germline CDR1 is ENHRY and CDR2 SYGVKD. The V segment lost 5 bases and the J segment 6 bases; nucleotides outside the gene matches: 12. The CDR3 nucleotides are TGTGCCATCAGTTCCCCACCAACCGGGACTAGCGGCAATGAGCAGTTCTTC. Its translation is CAISSPPTGTSGNEQFF.

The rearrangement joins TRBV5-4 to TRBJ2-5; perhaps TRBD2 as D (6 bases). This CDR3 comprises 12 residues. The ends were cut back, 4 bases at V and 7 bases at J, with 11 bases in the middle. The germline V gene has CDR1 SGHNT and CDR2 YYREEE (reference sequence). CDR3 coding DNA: TGTGCCAGCAGCGCGGGACTTGGGACCCAGTACTTC. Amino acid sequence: CASSAGLGTQYF.

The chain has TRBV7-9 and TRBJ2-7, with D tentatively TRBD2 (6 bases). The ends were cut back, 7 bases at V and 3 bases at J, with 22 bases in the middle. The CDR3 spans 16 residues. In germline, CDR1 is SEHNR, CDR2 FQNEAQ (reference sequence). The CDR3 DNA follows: TGTGCCAGCACCCCGCGTTGCGGGACTTTGGTCTACGAGCAGTACTTC. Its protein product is CASTPRCGTLVYEQYF.

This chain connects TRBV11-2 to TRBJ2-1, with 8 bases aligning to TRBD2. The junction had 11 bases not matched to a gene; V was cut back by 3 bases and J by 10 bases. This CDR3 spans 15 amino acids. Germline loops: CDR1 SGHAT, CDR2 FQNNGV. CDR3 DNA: TGTGCCAGCAGCTTGGCGGGAGGCGGGGGCTCCGAGCAGTTCTTC. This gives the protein CASSLAGGGGSEQFF. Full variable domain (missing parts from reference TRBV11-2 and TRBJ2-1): EAGVAQSPRYKIIEKRQSVAFWCNPISGHATLYWYQQILGQGPKLLIQFQNNGVVDDSQLPKDRFSAERLKGVDSTLKIQPAKLEDSAVYLCASSLAGGGGSEQFFGPGTRLTVL.

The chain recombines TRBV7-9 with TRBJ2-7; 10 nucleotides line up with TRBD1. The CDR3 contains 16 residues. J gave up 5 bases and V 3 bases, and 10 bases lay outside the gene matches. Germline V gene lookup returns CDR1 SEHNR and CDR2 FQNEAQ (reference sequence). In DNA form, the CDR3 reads TGTGCCAGCAGCTTTGACAGGGGGCGCGAAAGGAACGAGCAGTACTTC. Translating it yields CASSFDRGRERNEQYF.

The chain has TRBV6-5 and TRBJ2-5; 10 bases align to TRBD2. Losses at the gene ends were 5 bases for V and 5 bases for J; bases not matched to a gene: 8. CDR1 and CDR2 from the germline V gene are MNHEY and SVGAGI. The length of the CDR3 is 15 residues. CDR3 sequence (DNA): TGTGCCAGCAGTATTCAAGCGGGAGGGCCGGAGACCCAGTACTTC. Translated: CASSIQAGGPETQYF.

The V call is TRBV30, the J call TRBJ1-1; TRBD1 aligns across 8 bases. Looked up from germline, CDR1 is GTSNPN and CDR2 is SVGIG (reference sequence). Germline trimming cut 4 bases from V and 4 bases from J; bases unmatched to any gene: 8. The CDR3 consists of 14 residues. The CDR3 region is CAWKRQGRGTEAFF. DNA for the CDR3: TGTGCCTGGAAACGACAGGGGAGGGGCACTGAAGCTTTCTTT.

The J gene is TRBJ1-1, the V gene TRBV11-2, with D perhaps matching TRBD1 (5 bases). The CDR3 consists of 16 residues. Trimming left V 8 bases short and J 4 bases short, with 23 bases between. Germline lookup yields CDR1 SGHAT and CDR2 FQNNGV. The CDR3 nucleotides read TGTGCCAGCTGGGGTGGGGCAGGGCGGCGTGGCACTGAAGCTTTCTTT. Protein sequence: CASWGGAGRRGTEAFF.

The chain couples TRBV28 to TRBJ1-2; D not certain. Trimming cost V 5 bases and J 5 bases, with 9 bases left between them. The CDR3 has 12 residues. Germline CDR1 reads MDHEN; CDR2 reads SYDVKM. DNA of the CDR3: TGTGCCAGCAGTAAGGGTTGGTATGGCTACACCTTC. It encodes CASSKGWYGYTF.

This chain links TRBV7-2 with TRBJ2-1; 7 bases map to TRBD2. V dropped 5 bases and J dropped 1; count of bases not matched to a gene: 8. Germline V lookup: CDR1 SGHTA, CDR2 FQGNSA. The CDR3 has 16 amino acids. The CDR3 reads CASSPFGGSSYNEQFF. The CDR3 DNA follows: TGTGCCAGCAGCCCTTTTGGCGGGAGTTCCTACAATGAGCAGTTCTTC.

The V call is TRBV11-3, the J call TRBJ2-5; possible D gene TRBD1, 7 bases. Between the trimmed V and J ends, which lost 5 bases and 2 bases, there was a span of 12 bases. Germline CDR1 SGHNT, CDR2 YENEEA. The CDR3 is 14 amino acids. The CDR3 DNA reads TGTGCCAGCAGCGCGGGACAGCCGCAAGAGACCCAGTACTTC. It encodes CASSAGQPQETQYF.

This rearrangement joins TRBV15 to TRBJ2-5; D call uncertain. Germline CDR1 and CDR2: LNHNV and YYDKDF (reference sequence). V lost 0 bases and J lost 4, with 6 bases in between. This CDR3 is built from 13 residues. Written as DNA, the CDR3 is TGTGCCACCAGCAGAGATCTTGGAGAGACCCAGTACTTC. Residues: CATSRDLGETQYF.

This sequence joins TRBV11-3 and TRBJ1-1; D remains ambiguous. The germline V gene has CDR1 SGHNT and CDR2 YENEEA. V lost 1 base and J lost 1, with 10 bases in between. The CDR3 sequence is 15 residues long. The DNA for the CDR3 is TGTGCCAGCAGCTTAGCGGGGAACAGGAACACTGAAGCTTTCTTT. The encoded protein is CASSLAGNRNTEAFF.

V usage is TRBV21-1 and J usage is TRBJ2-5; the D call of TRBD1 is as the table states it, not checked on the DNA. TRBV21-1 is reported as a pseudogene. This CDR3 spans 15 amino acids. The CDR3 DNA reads TGTGCCAGCAGCAATATTGGGGGCGGAAAAGAGACCCAGTACTTC. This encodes CASSNIGGGKETQYF.

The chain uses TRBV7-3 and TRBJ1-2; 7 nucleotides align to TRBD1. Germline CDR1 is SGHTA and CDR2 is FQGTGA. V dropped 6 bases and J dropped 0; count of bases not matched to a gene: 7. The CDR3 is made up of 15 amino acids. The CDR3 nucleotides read TGTGCCAGCAGTTCGGTAGGGGGCCCTAACTATGGCTACACCTTC. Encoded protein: CASSSVGGPNYGYTF. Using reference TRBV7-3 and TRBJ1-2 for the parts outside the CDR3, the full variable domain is GAGVSQTPSNKVTEKGKYVELRCDPISGHTALYWYRQSLGQGPEFLIYFQGTGAADDSGLPNDRFFAVRPEGSVSTLKIQRTERGDSAVYLCASSSVGGPNYGYTFGSGTRLTVV.

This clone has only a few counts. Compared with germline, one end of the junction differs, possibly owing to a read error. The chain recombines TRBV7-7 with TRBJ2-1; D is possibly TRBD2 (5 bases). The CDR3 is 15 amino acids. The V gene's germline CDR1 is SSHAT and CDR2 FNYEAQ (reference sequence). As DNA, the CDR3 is TGTGCTAGCAGCTTAGAGGTAGCGAGTTACAATGAGCAGTTCTTC. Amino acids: CASSLEVASYNEQFF. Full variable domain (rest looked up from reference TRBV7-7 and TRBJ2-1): GAGVSQSPRYKVTKRGQDVTLRCDPISSHATLYWYQQALGQGPEFLTYFNYEAQPDKSGLPSDRFSAERPEGSISTLTIQRTEQRDSAMYRCASSLEVASYNEQFFGPGTRLTVL.

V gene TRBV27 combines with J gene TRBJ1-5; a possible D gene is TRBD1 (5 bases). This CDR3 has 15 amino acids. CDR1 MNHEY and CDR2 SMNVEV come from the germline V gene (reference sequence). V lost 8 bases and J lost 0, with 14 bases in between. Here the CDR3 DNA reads TGTGCCAGCGGGACGAGACAGCTTAGCAATCAGCCCCAGCATTTT. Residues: CASGTRQLSNQPQHF.

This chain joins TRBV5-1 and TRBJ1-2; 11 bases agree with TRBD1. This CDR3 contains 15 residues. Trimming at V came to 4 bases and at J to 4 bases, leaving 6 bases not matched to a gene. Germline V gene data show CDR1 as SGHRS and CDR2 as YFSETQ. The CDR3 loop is CASSPGDRGFYGYTF. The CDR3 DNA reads TGCGCCAGCAGCCCTGGGGACAGGGGGTTCTATGGCTACACCTTC.

CDR3 residues: CASSLGTSGTDTQYF. The CDR3 nucleotides are TGCGCCAGCAGCTTGGGGACTAGCGGGACGGATACGCAGTATTTT. The chain recombines TRBV5-1 with TRBJ2-3, with TRBD2 matching over 12 bases. The V gene end was trimmed by 0 bases and the J gene end by 6 bases; junction bases not matched to a gene: 2. This CDR3 comprises 15 residues. CDR1 is SGHRS, CDR2 YFSETQ, per germline.

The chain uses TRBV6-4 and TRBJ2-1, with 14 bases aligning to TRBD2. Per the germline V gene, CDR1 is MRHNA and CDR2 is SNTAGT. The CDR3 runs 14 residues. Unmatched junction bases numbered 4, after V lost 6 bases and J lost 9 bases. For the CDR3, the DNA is TGTGCCAGCAGGGGACTAGCGGGAGACGGTGAGCAGTTCTTC. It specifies CASRGLAGDGEQFF.

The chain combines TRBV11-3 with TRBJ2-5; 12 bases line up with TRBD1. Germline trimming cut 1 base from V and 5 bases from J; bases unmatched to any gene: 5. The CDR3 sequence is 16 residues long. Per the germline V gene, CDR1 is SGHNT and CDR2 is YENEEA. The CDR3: CASSLAGQGARETQYF. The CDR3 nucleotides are TGTGCCAGCAGCTTAGCGGGACAGGGGGCTCGGGAGACCCAGTACTTC.

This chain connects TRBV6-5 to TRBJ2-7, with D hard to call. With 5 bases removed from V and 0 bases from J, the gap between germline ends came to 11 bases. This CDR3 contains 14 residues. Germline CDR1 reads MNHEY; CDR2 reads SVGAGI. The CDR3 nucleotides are TGTGCCAGCAGTGACTTTGGCGGCTCCTACGAGCAGTACTTC. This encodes CASSDFGGSYEQYF.

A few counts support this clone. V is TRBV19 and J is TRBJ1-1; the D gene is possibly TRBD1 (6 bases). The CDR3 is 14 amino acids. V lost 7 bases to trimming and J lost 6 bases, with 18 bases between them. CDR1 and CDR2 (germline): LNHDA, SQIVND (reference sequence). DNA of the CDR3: TGTGCCAGTAAGGGACTTCAGGGGATCGCTGAAGCTTTCTTT. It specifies CASKGLQGIAEAFF.

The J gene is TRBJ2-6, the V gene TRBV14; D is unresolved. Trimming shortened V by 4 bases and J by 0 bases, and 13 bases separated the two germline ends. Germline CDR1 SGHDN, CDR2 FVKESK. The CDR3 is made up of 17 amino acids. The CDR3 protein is CASSPLGRLSGANVLTF. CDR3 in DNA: TGTGCCAGCAGCCCCCTAGGACGCCTCTCTGGGGCCAACGTCCTGACTTTC.